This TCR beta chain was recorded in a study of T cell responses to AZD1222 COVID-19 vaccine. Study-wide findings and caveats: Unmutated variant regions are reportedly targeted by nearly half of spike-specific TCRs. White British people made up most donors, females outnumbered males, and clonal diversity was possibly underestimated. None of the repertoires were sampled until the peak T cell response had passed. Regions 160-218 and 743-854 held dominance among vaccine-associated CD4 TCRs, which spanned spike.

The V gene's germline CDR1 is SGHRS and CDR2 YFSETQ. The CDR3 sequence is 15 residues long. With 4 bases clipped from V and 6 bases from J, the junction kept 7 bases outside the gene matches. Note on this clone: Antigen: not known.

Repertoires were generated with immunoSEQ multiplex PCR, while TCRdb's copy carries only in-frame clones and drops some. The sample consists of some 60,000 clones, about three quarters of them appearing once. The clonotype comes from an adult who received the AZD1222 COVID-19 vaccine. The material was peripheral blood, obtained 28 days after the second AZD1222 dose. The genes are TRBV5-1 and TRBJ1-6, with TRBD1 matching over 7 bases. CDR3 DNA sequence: TGCGCCAGCAGCGCGGTTACAGGGGCTAATTCACCCCTCCACTTT. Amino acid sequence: CASSAVTGANSPLHF.